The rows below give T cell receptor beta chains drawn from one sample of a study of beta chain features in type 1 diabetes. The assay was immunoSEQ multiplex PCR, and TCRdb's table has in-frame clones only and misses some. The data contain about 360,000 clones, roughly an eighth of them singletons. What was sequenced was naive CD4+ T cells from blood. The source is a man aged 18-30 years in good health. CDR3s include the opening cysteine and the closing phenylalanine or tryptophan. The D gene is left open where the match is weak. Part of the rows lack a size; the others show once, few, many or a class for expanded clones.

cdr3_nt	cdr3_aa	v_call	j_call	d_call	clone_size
TGTGCCAGCGACATGGGCGGGAGCTGGAATGAGCAGTTCTTC	CASDMGGSWNEQFF	TRBV19	TRBJ2-1	TRBD2	NA
TGTGCCAGCAACCTCGCCACGCGGGAAGCTTTCTTT	CASNLATREAFF	TRBV28	TRBJ1-1	NA	few
TGTGCCAGCTCACCACTTCGGGGGAACACTGAAGCTTTCTTT	CASSPLRGNTEAFF	TRBV18	TRBJ1-1	NA	NA
TGTGCCAGCTCACCAAATTCGGTAGCTTCCTACGAGCAGTACTTC	CASSPNSVASYEQYF	TRBV18	TRBJ2-7	NA	few
TGTGCCAGCAGCTTACAAACGGGAGGGACAGATACGCAGTATTTT	CASSLQTGGTDTQYF	TRBV7-2	TRBJ2-3	TRBD2	NA
TGTGCCTGGAGTGGGCGGGCAGGGGCGGTCTACGAGCAGTACTTC	CAWSGRAGAVYEQYF	TRBV30	TRBJ2-7	NA	few
TGTGCCAGCAGCACGACTAGCGGGAGCTACGAGCAGTACTTC	CASSTTSGSYEQYF	TRBV7-2	TRBJ2-7	TRBD2	few
TGTGCCAGCAGCGTCACGGGTAATAGCAATCAGCCCCAGCATTTT	CASSVTGNSNQPQHF	TRBV9	TRBJ1-5	NA	few
TGTGCCAGCAGCCGGAGATTAGGGGGCGCAGATACGCAGTATTTT	CASSRRLGGADTQYF	TRBV14	TRBJ2-3	TRBD1	few
TGTGCCAGCAGCCCCGTAGCGGGGAAGAGCTCCTACGAGCAGTACTTC	CASSPVAGKSSYEQYF	TRBV6-6	TRBJ2-7	TRBD2	NA
TGTGCCAGCAGCCCGTGGACAGGGCATAATGAAAAACTGTTTTTT	CASSPWTGHNEKLFF	TRBV7-9	TRBJ1-4	TRBD1	few
TGTGCCAGCAGTGAAGAGGCCCATGGGGAGACCCAGTACTTC	CASSEEAHGETQYF	TRBV6-5	TRBJ2-5	NA	NA
TGTGCCAGCAGCCAAGTACGGGAGCAGTTCTTC	CASSQVREQFF	TRBV14	TRBJ2-1	NA	few
TGTGCCAGCAGCCTCGACAGGGATTCACCCCTCCACTTT	CASSLDRDSPLHF	TRBV11-2	TRBJ1-6	TRBD1	few
TGTGCCGCCGGGGAGAATTCTGGGGTCCTGACTTTC	CAAGENSGVLTF	TRBV18	TRBJ2-6	NA	few
TGTGCCTGGAGTTCCCGACAGCTAGACCAATATAATTCACCCCTCCACTTT	CAWSSRQLDQYNSPLHF	TRBV30	TRBJ1-6	NA	few
TGCAGCGTTCTCTCAGCGAGAATACTCTCCTACAATGAGCAGTTCTTC	CSVLSARILSYNEQFF	TRBV29-1	TRBJ2-1	NA	NA
TGTGCCAGCAGCTTAGTGTGGCAGGGCTACGAGCAGTACTTC	CASSLVWQGYEQYF	TRBV7-2	TRBJ2-7	NA	few
TGTGCCAGCAGTACACGGGGACAGGGGGCGTACGAGCAGTACTTC	CASSTRGQGAYEQYF	TRBV5-4	TRBJ2-7	TRBD1	NA
TGTGCCAGCAGTCCTACAGGGGGCTCCTACAATGAGCAGTTCTTC	CASSPTGGSYNEQFF	TRBV6-5	TRBJ2-1	TRBD1	few
TGTGCCAGCAGAAGGACTAACCAAGAGACCCAGTACTTC	CASRRTNQETQYF	TRBV28	TRBJ2-5	NA	NA
TGTGCCAGTAGCCGAAGTCCATCGGGACAGGGGTACAATGAGCAGTTCTTC	CASSRSPSGQGYNEQFF	TRBV19	TRBJ2-1	TRBD1	NA
TGTGCCTGGAGAATCCGCGGGAGCCACAATGAGCAGTTCTTC	CAWRIRGSHNEQFF	TRBV30	TRBJ2-1	TRBD2	few
TGTGCCAGCAGCTCGACAGGGAGGAACACAGATACGCAGTATTTT	CASSSTGRNTDTQYF	TRBV11-2	TRBJ2-3	NA	few
TGTGCCAGCCTCCGGGACAGAAGCACAGATACGCAGTATTTT	CASLRDRSTDTQYF	TRBV2	TRBJ2-3	TRBD1	NA
TGTGCCAGCAGCTTGGTCGGAAGCAGGGCGAACACTGAAGCTTTCTTT	CASSLVGSRANTEAFF	TRBV5-4	TRBJ1-1	NA	few
TGCGCCAGCAGGTTGGCAGTCGCCTACGAGCAGTACTTC	CASRLAVAYEQYF	TRBV5-1	TRBJ2-7	NA	NA
TGTGCCAGCAGTGTGACAGGAGACAATCAGCCCCAGCATTTT	CASSVTGDNQPQHF	TRBV28	TRBJ1-5	NA	NA
TGTGCCAGCAGTGCCCTTACTTCGAGGGGGAGCACCGGGGAGCTGTTTTTT	CASSALTSRGSTGELFF	TRBV25-1	TRBJ2-2	NA	once
TGTGCCAGCAGCTTGCCCAGCGGGAGGGACTACGAGCAGTACTTC	CASSLPSGRDYEQYF	TRBV5-4	TRBJ2-7	TRBD2	few
TGTGCCAGCAGCTTACCAGGGGCTGGGGCCAACGTCCTGACTTTC	CASSLPGAGANVLTF	TRBV5-4	TRBJ2-6	NA	few
TGTGCCAGCAGTTTTTGGGCAGGGGCTCTCGGCGGCTACACCTTC	CASSFWAGALGGYTF	TRBV28	TRBJ1-2	NA	NA
TGTGCCAGCAGCCAAGGGGCGGGACTAGCGGGCTACAGCTCCTACAATGAGCAGTTCTTC	CASSQGAGLAGYSSYNEQFF	TRBV4-2	TRBJ2-1	TRBD2	few
TGTGCCAGCAGCTCGGGGACAGGTTCAACTAATGAAAAACTGTTTTTT	CASSSGTGSTNEKLFF	TRBV7-9	TRBJ1-4	TRBD1	few
TGTGCCAGCAGTCGCAGGGGCAACTATGGCTACACCTTC	CASSRRGNYGYTF	TRBV28	TRBJ1-2	NA	few
TGTGCCAGCAGCTTAAGTTTGGGACAGGGTGGCGAAAAACTGTTTTTT	CASSLSLGQGGEKLFF	TRBV7-9	TRBJ1-4	TRBD1	NA
TGTGCCAGCATTGGGGGCCTCCAAGAGACCCAGTACTTC	CASIGGLQETQYF	TRBV6-1	TRBJ2-5	NA	NA
TGTGCCATCAGAGAAAATCCCGGGACTCAGTACGAGCAGTACTTC	CAIRENPGTQYEQYF	TRBV10-3	TRBJ2-7	NA	NA
TGTGCCAGCAGTTCGAGGGGGCACTACGAGCAGTACTTC	CASSSRGHYEQYF	TRBV28	TRBJ2-7	TRBD1	NA
TGTGCCTGGAGTGTACCAGGGGCTGGGACCGGGGAGCTGTTTTTT	CAWSVPGAGTGELFF	TRBV30	TRBJ2-2	NA	few
TGTGCCAGCAGTGAAGACAGGCTCAGATACAATGAGCAGTTCTTC	CASSEDRLRYNEQFF	TRBV2	TRBJ2-1	NA	few
TGCGCCAGCAGCTTGCGCGGGAGCGCGAACACCGGGGAGCTGTTTTTT	CASSLRGSANTGELFF	TRBV5-1	TRBJ2-2	TRBD2	NA
TGTGCCAGCAGCGTAGTTTTGTCGGGTTCTGATGAGCAGTTCTTC	CASSVVLSGSDEQFF	TRBV9	TRBJ2-1	NA	NA
TGCGCCAGCAGCCAGGCGGACAGGGTCTACGAGCAGTACTTC	CASSQADRVYEQYF	TRBV4-3	TRBJ2-7	TRBD1	few
TGCGCCAGCAGCCCGTGGACTAGCGGGGGCTACGAGCAGTACTTC	CASSPWTSGGYEQYF	TRBV5-1	TRBJ2-7	TRBD2	NA
TGTGCCAGCAGCTTGTTCGGGCAGGGGGCAGGAGAGACCCAGTACTTC	CASSLFGQGAGETQYF	TRBV5-8	TRBJ2-5	TRBD1	NA
TGTGCCAGCAGCAAGGGACTAGCGGATAACTACGAGCAGTACTTC	CASSKGLADNYEQYF	TRBV7-8	TRBJ2-7	TRBD2	NA
TGTGCCAGCTCACCACCTTCCCAGAATGAAGAAAAACTGTTTTTT	CASSPPSQNEEKLFF	TRBV18	TRBJ1-4	NA	NA
TGTGCCAGCTCACCGACAGAGTTCTACGAGCAGTACTTC	CASSPTEFYEQYF	TRBV18	TRBJ2-7	NA	NA
TGCGCCAGCAGCCAGGGACAGGACTCCCCGTTTGGCTACACCTTC	CASSQGQDSPFGYTF	TRBV5-1	TRBJ1-2	TRBD1	NA
TGTGCCAGCAGCCCCTATACGTACCAAGAGACCCAGTACTTC	CASSPYTYQETQYF	TRBV14	TRBJ2-5	NA	NA